The 20 T cell receptor beta chains below all came from one sample that was sequenced in a study of T cell responses to AZD1222 COVID-19 vaccine. Here immunoSEQ multiplex PCR was the method, and the copy in TCRdb shows in-frame clones only, minus some. There are about 150,000 clones in the sample; 85% to 90% occur only once, and roughly 5.1% lies in the top ten. This sample comprised peripheral blood, obtained 28 days after the second AZD1222 dose. Receptors were obtained from an adult who received the AZD1222 COVID-19 vaccine.

The V call is TRBV3-1 (or the pseudogene TRBV3-2), the J call TRBJ2-3, with 8 bases identical to TRBD1. The CDR3 runs to 15 residues. Germline CDR1 and CDR2: LGHDT and YNNKEL (reference sequence). The V segment lost 5 bases and the J segment 6 bases; nucleotides outside the gene matches: 10. The CDR3 loop reads CASSYGQGGGDTQYF. CDR3 nucleotide sequence: TGTGCCAGCAGCTACGGACAGGGCGGCGGGGATACGCAGTATTTT.

The V call is TRBV5-6, the J call TRBJ2-3; the D is unclear. With 2 bases removed from V and 4 bases from J, the gap between germline ends came to 11 bases. This CDR3 is built from 14 residues. From germline, CDR1 is SGHDT and CDR2 YYEEEE. CDR3 protein: CASSFGGRSDTQYF. CDR3 DNA sequence: TGTGCCAGCAGCTTTGGTGGGCGCTCAGATACGCAGTATTTT.

The CDR3 DNA reads as TGCGCCAGCTCAGGGGCGGCTTCAACCTCTGGAAACACCATATATTTT. This sequence encodes CASSGAASTSGNTIYF. The chain uses TRBV5-1 and TRBJ1-3, with D perhaps TRBD1 (6 bases). Germline CDR1 SGHRS, CDR2 YFSETQ. This CDR3 has 16 amino acids. Trimming stripped 7 bases from V and 0 bases from J, with 17 bases between.

The chain is built from TRBV29-1 and TRBJ2-5, with 7 bases aligning to TRBD2. CDR1 SQVTM and CDR2 ANQGSEA come from the germline V gene. Trimming cost V 4 bases and J 5 bases; bases outside gene matches: 7. The CDR3 is 13 residues long. CDR3 nucleotides: TGCAGCGTTGGAAGAGGGCGGGGGGAGACCCAGTACTTC. This encodes CSVGRGRGETQYF.

This clone showed up just a few times. The genes are TRBV29-1 and TRBJ2-5; D may be TRBD2 (7 bases). The CDR3 extends over 13 amino acids. Germline V gene sequence: CDR1 SQVTM, CDR2 ANQGSEA. V was shortened by 6 bases and J by 5 bases, with 16 bases between the two germline ends. The CDR3 reads CSVNRGAGETQYF. CDR3 DNA: TGCAGCGTGAACCGGGGGGCCGGGGAGACCCAGTACTTC. Looking up the rest from reference TRBV29-1 and TRBJ2-5 gives the full variable domain: SAVISQKPSRDICQRGTSLTIQCQVDSQVTMMFWYRQQPGQSLTLIATANQGSEATYESGFVIDKFPISRPNLTFSTLTVSNMSPEDSSIYLCSVNRGAGETQYFGPGTRLLVL.

This clone was counted once. The rearrangement joins TRBV7-6 to TRBJ2-7; D is perhaps TRBD1 or TRBD2 (6 bases each). This CDR3 is built from 15 residues. Germline CDR1 is SGHVS and CDR2 is FNYEAQ. Between the trimmed V and J ends, which lost 5 bases and 2 bases, there was a span of 16 bases. CDR3 sequence reads: CASSPIGGETYEQYF. Written as DNA, the CDR3 is TGTGCCAGCAGCCCCATCGGGGGCGAGACCTACGAGCAGTACTTC.

This rearrangement joins TRBV25-1 to TRBJ2-7; 8 nucleotides align to TRBD1. This CDR3 spans 13 amino acids. The germline V gene has CDR1 MGHDK and CDR2 SYGVNS. V was clipped by 8 bases and J by 3 bases; unmatched bases: 6. The CDR3 DNA sequence: TGTGCCAGCGAAGGGACAGGAAACTACGAGCAGTACTTC. This sequence encodes CASEGTGNYEQYF.

The rearrangement links TRBV29-1 to TRBJ1-6; perhaps TRBD1 as D (5 bases). V was cut by 1 base and J by 10 bases, with 11 bases left in between. Germline V gene data show CDR1 as SQVTM and CDR2 as ANQGSEA. The CDR3 sequence is 13 residues long. The CDR3 reads CSVEGQRGSPLHF. The CDR3 DNA sequence: TGCAGCGTTGAAGGACAGAGGGGATCACCCCTCCACTTT.

The gene calls are TRBV14 and TRBJ1-2; 10 nucleotides agree with TRBD1. V lost 1 base and J lost 7; bases outside the gene matches: 9. The V gene's germline CDR1 is SGHDN and CDR2 FVKESK. The CDR3 is made up of 16 amino acids. The CDR3 region is CASSQARGQGIGGYTF. For the CDR3, the DNA is TGTGCCAGCAGCCAAGCCCGGGGACAGGGGATAGGTGGCTACACCTTC.

This sequence joins TRBV6-5 and TRBJ2-5; TRBD1 matches at 10 bases. The CDR3 totals 14 residues. Germline values: CDR1 MNHEY, CDR2 SVGAGI. Losses at the gene ends were 6 bases for V and 5 bases for J; bases not matched to a gene: 6. CDR3 loop: CASRRQGAGETQYF. The CDR3 region has the DNA TGTGCCAGCAGGCGACAGGGGGCGGGGGAGACCCAGTACTTC.

The chain is built from TRBV28 and TRBJ2-3, with 9 nucleotides matching TRBD2. The CDR3 has 16 amino acids. CDR1 and CDR2 (germline): MDHEN, SYDVKM. J gave up 7 bases and V 1 base, and 9 bases lay outside the gene matches. The CDR3: CASSLLGRGGLYTQYF. CDR3 DNA: TGTGCCAGCAGTTTATTAGGGCGGGGGGGCCTGTATACGCAGTATTTT.

This sequence joins TRBV5-6 and TRBJ2-3; TRBD1 matches at 11 bases. V lost 5 bases to trimming and J lost 4 bases; unmatched junction nucleotides: 9. The CDR3 runs to 16 residues. CDR1 is SGHDT and CDR2 is YYEEEE in the germline V gene. The CDR3 is CASRSTRDRGADTQYF. In DNA form, the CDR3 reads TGTGCCAGCAGATCAACCAGGGACAGGGGGGCAGATACGCAGTATTTT.

The chain couples TRBV29-1 to TRBJ1-3; D unclear. Trimming took 4 bases from V and 0 from J, leaving 10 bases between them. Germline lookup yields CDR1 SQVTM and CDR2 ANQGSEA. The CDR3 extends over 14 amino acids. The CDR3 bases are TGCAGCGTTGCTGTTGCAAACTCTGGAAACACCATATATTTT. Translated: CSVAVANSGNTIYF.

The J gene is TRBJ1-5, the V gene TRBV5-1; D is uncertain. Trimming stripped 2 bases from V and 5 bases from J, with 8 bases between. Germline CDR1 reads SGHRS; CDR2 reads YFSETQ. The CDR3 has 13 amino acids. DNA of the CDR3: TGCGCCAGCAGCTTAGGGAGGGATCAGCCCCAGCATTTT. Encoded protein: CASSLGRDQPQHF. The variable domain in full, with the rest retrieved from reference TRBV5-1 and TRBJ1-5, is KAGVTQTPRYLIKTRGQQVTLSCSPISGHRSVSWYQQTPGQGLQFLFEYFSETQRNKGNFPGRFSGRQFSNSRSEMNVSTLELGDSALYLCASSLGRDQPQHFGDGTRLSIL.

The chain uses TRBV30 and TRBJ1-3, with D possibly matching TRBD1 (5 bases). CDR1 GTSNPN and CDR2 SVGIG come from the germline V gene (reference sequence). The CDR3 sequence is 16 residues long. V lost 0 bases to trimming and J lost 7 bases, with 19 bases between them. The CDR3 DNA sequence: TGTGCCTGGAGTGTAGGGCCGGGCAGGGTCTATAACACCATATATTTT. This gives the protein CAWSVGPGRVYNTIYF.

V and J are TRBV18 and TRBJ2-1; D remains ambiguous. The germline gives CDR1 KGHSH, CDR2 LQKENI. CDR3 length: 13 amino acids. Deletions cut 6 bases from V and 4 bases from J, with 10 bases between. The CDR3 sequence is CASSESIYNEQFF. The CDR3 nucleotides read TGTGCCAGCTCGGAGAGTATTTACAATGAGCAGTTCTTC.

The chain carries TRBV28 and TRBJ1-4, with D tentatively TRBD1 (6 bases). Per germline, CDR1 MDHEN and CDR2 SYDVKM. This CDR3 comprises 14 residues. V was cut by 4 bases and J by 8 bases, with 14 bases left in between. CDR3: CASSSGTRSEKLFF. The CDR3 DNA reads as TGTGCCAGCAGTTCCGGGACACGGAGCGAAAAACTGTTTTTT.

This clone was counted a single time. The chain has TRBV9 and TRBJ2-7; D perhaps matches TRBD1 (5 bases). Germline V CDR1 and CDR2: SGDLS, YYNGEE. The CDR3 sequence is 14 residues long. V was clipped by 0 bases and J by 4 bases, with 11 bases between them. CDR3 coding DNA: TGTGCCAGCAGCGTAGGTGACAGCCCTTACGAGCAGTACTTC. It translates to CASSVGDSPYEQYF.

This sequence joins TRBV7-9 and TRBJ1-1; no clear D. The germline CDR1 and CDR2 sequences are SEHNR and FQNEAQ (reference sequence). The CDR3 totals 12 residues. V lost 9 bases and J lost 3, with 11 bases in between. As DNA, the CDR3 is TGTGCCAGTACCGGACCGTACACTGAAGCTTTCTTT. Its protein product is CASTGPYTEAFF.

The chain employs TRBV13 and TRBJ1-2, with D possibly being TRBD1 (5 bases). The germline V and J ends were trimmed by 5 bases and 5 bases, with 12 bases remaining between them. This CDR3 has 13 residues. Germline lookup yields CDR1 PRHDT and CDR2 FYEKMQ (reference sequence). The CDR3 DNA follows: TGTGCCAGCAGCCCCTCGGGGGGGTATGGCTACACCTTC. It codes for CASSPSGGYGYTF.